This TCR beta chain was sequenced during a study of T cell responses to AZD1222 COVID-19 vaccine. Study information: Samples with a second dose at about 4 or about 12 weeks were pooled together. Study results and limitations: Researchers report vaccine-associated CD4 TCRs spanning spike, with dominance at 160-218 and 743-854. In the spike-specific TCR repertoire, nearly half reportedly target unmutated variant regions.

Measured with immunoSEQ multiplex PCR; TCRdb has only the in-frame clones, and not every one. The data contain some 200,000 clones, approximately 90% of them singletons. CDR1 MNHEY and CDR2 SVGEGT come from the germline V gene. Between the trimmed V and J ends, which lost 0 bases and 0 bases, there was a span of 9 bases. The CDR3 totals 15 residues. On this clone itself: Its antigen remains unknown.

The sequenced sample was peripheral blood, obtained on day 0 of AZD1222 vaccination. The source of this sequence is an adult in good health. This rearrangement joins TRBV6-2 or TRBV6-3 to TRBJ2-7; D is unclear. CDR3 region: CASSYSSRTSYEQYF. CDR3 DNA: TGTGCCAGCAGTTACTCGTCTAGGACCTCCTACGAGCAGTACTTC.